This TCR beta chain is from a study of blood T cell repertoires in COVID-19. About the study: The United States, Italy and Spain were the sources of the acute and convalescent COVID-19 samples. T cells, B-cell-depleted T cells, or PBMCs provided the cDNA or gDNA that served as material.

As processed by the authors: Reference gene primer amplification in the assay estimated nucleated cell counts. Only in-frame clones appear in the TCRdb table, and some are missing; sequencing was by immunoSEQ multiplex PCR. The V and J calls and clone size come from that table; D and trimming were worked out from the DNA. The sample contains some 77,000 clones, 81% of which appear only once. Deletions cut 2 bases from V and 7 bases from J, with 11 bases between. The V gene's germline CDR1 is KGHSH and CDR2 LQKENI. CDR3 length: 13 residues. The receptor comes from a woman between 65 and 79 years old with acute or convalescent COVID-19. The sequenced sample was peripheral blood. The chain uses TRBV18 and TRBJ1-1, with no clear D. The DNA of the CDR3 is TGTGCCAGCTCACCAGGGTATAGAGGTGAAGCTTTCTTT. Translating gives CASSPGYRGEAFF.